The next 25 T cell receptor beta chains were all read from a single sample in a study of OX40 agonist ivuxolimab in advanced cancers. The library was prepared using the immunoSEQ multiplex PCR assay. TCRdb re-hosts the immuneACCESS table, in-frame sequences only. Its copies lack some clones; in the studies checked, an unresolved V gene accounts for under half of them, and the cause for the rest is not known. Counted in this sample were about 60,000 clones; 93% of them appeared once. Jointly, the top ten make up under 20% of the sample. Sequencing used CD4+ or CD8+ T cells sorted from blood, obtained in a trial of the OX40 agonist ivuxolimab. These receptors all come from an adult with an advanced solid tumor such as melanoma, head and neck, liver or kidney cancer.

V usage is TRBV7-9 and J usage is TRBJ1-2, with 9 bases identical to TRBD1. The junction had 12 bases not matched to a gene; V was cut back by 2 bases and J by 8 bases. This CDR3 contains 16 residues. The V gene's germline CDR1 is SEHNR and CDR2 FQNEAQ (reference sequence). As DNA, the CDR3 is TGTGCCAGCAGCTTACCCGCCCGGGACAGGGTAAAAGGCTACACCTTC. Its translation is CASSLPARDRVKGYTF.

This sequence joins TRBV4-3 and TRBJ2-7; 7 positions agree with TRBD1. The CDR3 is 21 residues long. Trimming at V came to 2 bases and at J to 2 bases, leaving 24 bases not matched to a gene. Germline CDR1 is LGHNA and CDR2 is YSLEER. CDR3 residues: CASSQSPTVSPPGQFTYEQYF. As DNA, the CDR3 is TGCGCCAGCAGCCAATCGCCCACCGTCTCCCCACCGGGACAGTTTACCTACGAGCAGTACTTC.

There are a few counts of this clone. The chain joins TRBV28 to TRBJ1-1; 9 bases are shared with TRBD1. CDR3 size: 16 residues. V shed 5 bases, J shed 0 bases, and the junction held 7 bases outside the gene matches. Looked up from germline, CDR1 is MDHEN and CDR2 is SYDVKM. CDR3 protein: CASSMTGTGLNTEAFF. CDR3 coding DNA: TGTGCCAGCAGTATGACCGGGACAGGGTTGAACACTGAAGCTTTCTTT.

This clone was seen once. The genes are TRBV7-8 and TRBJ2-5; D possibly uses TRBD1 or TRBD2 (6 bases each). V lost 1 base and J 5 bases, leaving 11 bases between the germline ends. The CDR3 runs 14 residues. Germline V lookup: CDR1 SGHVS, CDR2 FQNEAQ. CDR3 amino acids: CASSLVGGQETQYF. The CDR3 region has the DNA TGTGCCAGCAGCTTAGTAGGGGGGCAGGAGACCCAGTACTTC.

The CDR3 spells CAWSGGRLNEQFF. The DNA of the CDR3 is TGTGCCTGGTCAGGTGGGCGGCTCAATGAGCAGTTCTTC. The J gene is TRBJ2-1, the V gene TRBV30; unclear D gene. CDR1 and CDR2 from the germline V gene are GTSNPN and SVGIG (reference sequence). The V gene lost 5 bases and the J gene lost 6 bases, with 14 bases spanning the gap. This CDR3 is 13 amino acids long.

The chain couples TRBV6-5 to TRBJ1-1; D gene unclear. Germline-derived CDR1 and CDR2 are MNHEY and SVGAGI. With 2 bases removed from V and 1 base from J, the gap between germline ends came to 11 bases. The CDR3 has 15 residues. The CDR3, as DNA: TGTGCCAGCAGTTACGGGCCGGTGGCGAACACTGAAGCTTTCTTT. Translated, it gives CASSYGPVANTEAFF.

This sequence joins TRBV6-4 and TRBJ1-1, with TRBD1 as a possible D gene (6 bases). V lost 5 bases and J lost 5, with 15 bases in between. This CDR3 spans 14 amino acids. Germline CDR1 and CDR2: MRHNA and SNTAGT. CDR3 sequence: CASSYREGETEAFF. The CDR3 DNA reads TGTGCCAGCAGTTACAGGGAGGGGGAAACTGAAGCTTTCTTT.

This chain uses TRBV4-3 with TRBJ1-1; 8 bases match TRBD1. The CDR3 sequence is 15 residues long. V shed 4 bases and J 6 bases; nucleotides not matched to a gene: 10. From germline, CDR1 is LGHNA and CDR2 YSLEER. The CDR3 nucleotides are TGCGCCAGCAGCCCGTCCCAGGGGGCGGGGGCTGAAGCTTTCTTT. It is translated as CASSPSQGAGAEAFF.

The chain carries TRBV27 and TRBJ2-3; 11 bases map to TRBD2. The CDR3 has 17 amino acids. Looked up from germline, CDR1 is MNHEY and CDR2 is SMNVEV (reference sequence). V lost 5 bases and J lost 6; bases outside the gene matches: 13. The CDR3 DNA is TGTGCCAGCAGTCTCAGACTAGCGGGACCCCTTTGGGATACGCAGTATTTT. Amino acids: CASSLRLAGPLWDTQYF.

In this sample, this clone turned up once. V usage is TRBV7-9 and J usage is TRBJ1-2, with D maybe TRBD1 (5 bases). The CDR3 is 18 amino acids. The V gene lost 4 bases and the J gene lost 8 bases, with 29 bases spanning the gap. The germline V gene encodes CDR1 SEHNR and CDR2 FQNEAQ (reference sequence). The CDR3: CASSSSWGTQPPNRGYTF. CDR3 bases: TGTGCCAGCAGCTCTAGCTGGGGGACTCAACCTCCCAATCGGGGCTACACCTTC.

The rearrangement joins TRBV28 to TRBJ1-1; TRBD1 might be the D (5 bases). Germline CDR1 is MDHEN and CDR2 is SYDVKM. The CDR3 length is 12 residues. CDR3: CVTGKAGQMAFF. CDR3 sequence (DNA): TGTGTCACGGGGAAGGCAGGGCAGATGGCTTTCTTT.

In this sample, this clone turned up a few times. The CDR3 bases are TGCGCCAGCAGCCAAGATGGATTGGGACAAAAGCCCCAGCATTTT. Its translation: CASSQDGLGQKPQHF. The J gene is TRBJ1-5, the V gene TRBV4-1, with D perhaps TRBD1 (6 bases). In germline, CDR1 is MGHRA, CDR2 YSYEKL. V was clipped by 0 bases and J by 8 bases, with 14 bases between them. The length of the CDR3 is 15 residues.

DNA of the CDR3: TGTGCCATCCTCTGGGCGGGAGAGGGCGGGGAGCTGTTTTTT. Encoded protein: CAILWAGEGGELFF. The genes are TRBV2 and TRBJ2-2, with 7 bases aligning to TRBD2. CDR1 is SNHLY, CDR2 FYNNEI, per germline. Trimming removed 10 bases from V and 7 bases from J; junction bases left unmatched: 12. The CDR3 is made up of 14 amino acids.

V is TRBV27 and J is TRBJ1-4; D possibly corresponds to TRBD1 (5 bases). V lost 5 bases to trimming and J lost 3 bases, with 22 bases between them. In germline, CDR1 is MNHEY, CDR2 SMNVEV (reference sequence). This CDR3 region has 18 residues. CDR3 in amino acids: CASSPNKLRQRANEKLFF. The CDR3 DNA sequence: TGTGCCAGCAGTCCAAACAAACTTAGACAGAGAGCTAATGAAAAACTGTTTTTT.

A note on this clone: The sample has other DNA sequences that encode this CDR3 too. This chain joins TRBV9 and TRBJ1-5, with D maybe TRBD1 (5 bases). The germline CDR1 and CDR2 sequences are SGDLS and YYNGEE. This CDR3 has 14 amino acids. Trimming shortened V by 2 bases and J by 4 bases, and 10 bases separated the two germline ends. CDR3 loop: CASSVGGGNQPQHF. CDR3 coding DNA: TGTGCCAGCAGCGTCGGGGGAGGAAATCAGCCCCAGCATTTT.

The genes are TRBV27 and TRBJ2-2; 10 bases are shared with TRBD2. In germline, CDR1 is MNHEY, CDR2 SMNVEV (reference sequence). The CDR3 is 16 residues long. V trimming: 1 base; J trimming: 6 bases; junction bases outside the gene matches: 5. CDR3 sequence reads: CASSLFLAGAAGELFF. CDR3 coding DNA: TGTGCCAGCAGTTTATTTCTAGCGGGAGCGGCCGGGGAGCTGTTTTTT.

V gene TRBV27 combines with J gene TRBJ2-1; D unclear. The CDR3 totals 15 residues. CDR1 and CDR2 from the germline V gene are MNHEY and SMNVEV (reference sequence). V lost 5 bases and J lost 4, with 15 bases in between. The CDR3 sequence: CASSGEQNYYNEQFF. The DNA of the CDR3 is TGTGCCAGCAGTGGAGAGCAGAACTATTACAATGAGCAGTTCTTC.

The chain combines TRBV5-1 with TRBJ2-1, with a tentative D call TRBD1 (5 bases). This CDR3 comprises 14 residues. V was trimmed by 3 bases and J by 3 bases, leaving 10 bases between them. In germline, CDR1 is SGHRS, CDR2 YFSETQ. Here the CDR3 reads CASSSTTDYNEQFF. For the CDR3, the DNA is TGCGCCAGCAGCTCGACGACAGACTACAATGAGCAGTTCTTC.

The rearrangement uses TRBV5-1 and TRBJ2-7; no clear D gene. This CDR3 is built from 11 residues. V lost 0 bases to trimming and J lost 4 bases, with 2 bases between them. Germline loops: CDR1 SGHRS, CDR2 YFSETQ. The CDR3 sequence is CASSLGYEQYF. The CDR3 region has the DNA TGCGCCAGCAGCTTGGGTTACGAGCAGTACTTC.

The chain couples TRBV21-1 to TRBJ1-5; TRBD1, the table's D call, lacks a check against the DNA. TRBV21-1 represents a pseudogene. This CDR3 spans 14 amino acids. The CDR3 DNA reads TGTGCCAGCAGGACAGGGGATAGCAATCAGCCCCAGCATTTT. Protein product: CASRTGDSNQPQHF.

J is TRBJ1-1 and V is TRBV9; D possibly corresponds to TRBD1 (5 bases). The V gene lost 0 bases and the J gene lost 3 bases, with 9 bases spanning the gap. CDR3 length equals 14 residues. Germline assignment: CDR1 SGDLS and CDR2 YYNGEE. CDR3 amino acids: CASSVGDGHTEAFF. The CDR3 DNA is TGTGCCAGCAGCGTAGGGGACGGACACACTGAAGCTTTCTTT. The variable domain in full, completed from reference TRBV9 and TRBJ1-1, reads DSGVTQTPKHLITATGQRVTLRCSPRSGDLSVYWYQQSLDQGLQFLIQYYNGEERAKGNILERFSAQQFPDLHSELNLSSLELGDSALYFCASSVGDGHTEAFFGQGTRLTVV.

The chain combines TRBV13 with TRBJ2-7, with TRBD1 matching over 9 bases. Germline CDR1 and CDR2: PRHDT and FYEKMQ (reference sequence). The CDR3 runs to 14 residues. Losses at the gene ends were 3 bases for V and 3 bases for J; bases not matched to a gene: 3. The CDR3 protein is CASSLGQGIYEQYF. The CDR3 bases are TGTGCCAGCAGCTTGGGACAGGGCATCTACGAGCAGTACTTC.

The CDR3 loop is CASSVESLSSYNEQFF. The DNA of the CDR3 is TGTGCCAGTAGTGTGGAGAGCTTGAGCTCCTACAATGAGCAGTTCTTC. This chain uses TRBV19 with TRBJ2-1; D uncertain. The CDR3 spans 16 residues. Trimming removed 5 bases from V and 0 bases from J, with 14 bases in between. Germline assignment: CDR1 LNHDA and CDR2 SQIVND (reference sequence). The whole variable domain, remainder taken from reference TRBV19 and TRBJ2-1, is DGGITQSPKYLFRKEGQNVTLSCEQNLNHDAMYWYRQDPGQGLRLIYYSQIVNDFQKGDIAEGYSVSREKKESFPLTVTSAQKNPTAFYLCASSVESLSSYNEQFFGPGTRLTVL.

The CDR3 here is CASSIRASASTDTQYF. In DNA form, the CDR3 reads TGTGCCAGTAGTATACGCGCTAGCGCCAGCACAGATACGCAGTATTTT. The gene calls are TRBV19 and TRBJ2-3, with a possible D match to TRBD2 (6 bases). The V gene's germline CDR1 is LNHDA and CDR2 SQIVND (reference sequence). V was clipped by 2 bases and J by 0 bases, with 12 bases between them. CDR3 length equals 16 residues.

CDR3 DNA: TGTGCCAGCAGTCCACTGAGGGGGGGAGTCCTAGAGGACAATGAGCAGTTCTTC. It translates to CASSPLRGGVLEDNEQFF. V and J are TRBV28 and TRBJ2-1; D might be TRBD2 (7 bases). CDR1 and CDR2 (germline): MDHEN, SYDVKM. The CDR3 spans 18 residues. V lost 5 bases to trimming and J lost 5 bases, with 25 bases between them.